This T cell receptor (beta chain) was profiled in a study of shared clonotypes between healthy human individuals. Genomic DNA from each subset was divided evenly over several immunoSEQ plates. This table comes from immunoSEQ multiplex PCR, and its TCRdb copy is limited to in-frame clones, with some not included. The table includes some 2,500,000 clones, approximately 93% detected once. The germline V gene encodes CDR1 SNHLY and CDR2 FYNNEI. The CDR3 loop spans 15 amino acids. The J segment lost 7 bases and the V segment lost 1 base, leaving 4 bases of the junction unmatched. This TCR was sampled from a man aged 18 to 30 in good health. Some clones in this sample may be carry-over from other donors' samples. The rearrangement joins TRBV2 to TRBJ2-1; TRBD2 agrees at 10 bases. The material sequenced was naive CD4+ T cells from PBMCs. As for subset: CD45RA+ positively selected. In DNA form, the CDR3 reads TGTGCCAGCAGTGAAGGCCTAGCGGGAGTGAATGAGCAGTTCTTC. Residues: CASSEGLAGVNEQFF. The full variable domain, its missing parts supplied by reference TRBV2 and TRBJ2-1, is EPEVTQTPSHQVTQMGQEVILRCVPISNHLYFYWYRQILGQKVEFLVSFYNNEISEKSEIFDDQFSVERPDGSNFTLKIRSTKLEDSAMYFCASSEGLAGVNEQFFGPGTRLTVL.